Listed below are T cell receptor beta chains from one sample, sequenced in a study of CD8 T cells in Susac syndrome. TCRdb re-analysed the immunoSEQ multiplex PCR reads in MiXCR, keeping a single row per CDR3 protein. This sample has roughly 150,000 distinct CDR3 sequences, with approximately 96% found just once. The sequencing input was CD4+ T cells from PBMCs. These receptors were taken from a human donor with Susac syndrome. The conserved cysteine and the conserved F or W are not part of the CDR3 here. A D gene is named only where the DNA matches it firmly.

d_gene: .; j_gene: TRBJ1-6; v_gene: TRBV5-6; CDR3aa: ASSLDRRSNSPLH
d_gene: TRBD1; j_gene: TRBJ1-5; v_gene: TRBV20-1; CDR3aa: SARSTGQGAGQPQH
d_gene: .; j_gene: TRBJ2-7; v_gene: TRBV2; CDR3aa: ASSPQGFRYEQY
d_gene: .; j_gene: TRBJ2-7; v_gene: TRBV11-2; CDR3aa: ASSLGRAIYEQY
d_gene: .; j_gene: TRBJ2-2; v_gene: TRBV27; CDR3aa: ASSSTSSGELF
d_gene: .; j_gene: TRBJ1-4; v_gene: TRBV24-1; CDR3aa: ATSDPRGNEKLF
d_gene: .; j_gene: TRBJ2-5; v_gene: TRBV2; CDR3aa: ASSEKGTQY
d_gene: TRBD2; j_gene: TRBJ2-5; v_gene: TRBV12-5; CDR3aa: ASSRGLAGETQY
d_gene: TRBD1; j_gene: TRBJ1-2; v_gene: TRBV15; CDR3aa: ATSQRDRNSYGYT
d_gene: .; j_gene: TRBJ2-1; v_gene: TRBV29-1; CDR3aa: SVRRSSYNEQF
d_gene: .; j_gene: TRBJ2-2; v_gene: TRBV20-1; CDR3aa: SARRQGLNTGELF
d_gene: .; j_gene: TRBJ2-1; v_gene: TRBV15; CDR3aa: ATSTSRTYNEQF
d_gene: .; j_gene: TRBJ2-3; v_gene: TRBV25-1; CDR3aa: ASSDFRLEPDTQY
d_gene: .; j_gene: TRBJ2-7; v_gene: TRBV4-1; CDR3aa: ASSQPQTDEQY
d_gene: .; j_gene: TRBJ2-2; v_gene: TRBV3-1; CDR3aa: ASSLSSQGTGELF
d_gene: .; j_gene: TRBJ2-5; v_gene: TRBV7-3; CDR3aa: LICGAETQY
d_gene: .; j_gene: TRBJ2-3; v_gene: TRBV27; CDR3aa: ASSPLSSPDTQY